This TCR beta chain was observed in a study of CD8+ T cells in alopecia areata (dated by TCRdb to 2016 to 2019). Notes on the research overall: Skin from C3H/HeJ donors with spontaneous alopecia (6-12 months old) was grafted onto female C3H/HeJ recipients that were roughly 7-10 weeks old. The study used high-throughput TCRbeta sequencing to examine T cell clonal expansion in alopecia areata, in both the C3H/HeJ mouse model and human patients. Scalp tissue and sorted CD4+ and CD8+ peripheral blood T cells from patchy and totalis/universalis alopecia areata patients and from healthy controls were covered by human TCRbeta sequencing. RNA came from the PAXgene miRNA kit for fixed scalp, the miRNeasy kit for PBMCs, and the RNeasy kit for mouse skin. Scalp clonality was compared across normal scalp (n=4), patchy alopecia areata scalp (n=8), and alopecia totalis/universalis scalp (n=8). immunoSEQ multiplex PCR using 35 Vbeta forward primers and 13 Jbeta reverse primers was used to amplify TCRbeta CDR3 regions. The full study reports these points: Higher clonality and more expanded CD8+ clones were observed in lesional scalp than in normal scalp, particularly in alopecia totalis/universalis, a finding suggestive of antigenic drive. TCR sequences shared between patients were less clear than in mice, possibly partly because of HLA diversity in the patient population. Unlike mouse skin, which is dominated by gammadelta T cells, normal human skin has resident alphabeta T cells that are also sequenced, and this complicates analysis of the scalp TCR repertoire.

Receptors were amplified or captured by the immunoSEQ multiplex PCR assay. To provide template for TCR sequencing, every sample had RNA extracted and reverse transcribed into cDNA. SuperScript III was used for first-strand cDNA synthesis, primed with a 2:1 mix of oligo-dT and random hexamers. A synthetic immune receptor repertoire was used to gauge amplification bias, and whatever bias remained was removed computationally. Libraries were sequenced on Illumina HiSeq with 60 bp reads covering the CDR3, read from J toward V. In the paper's pipeline: After raw reads were preprocessed to remove errors, the CDR3 was defined following IMGT conventions as running from the conserved cysteine to phenylalanine. Clonality was computed by normalizing Shannon entropy by log2 of the number of productive unique TCRs and subtracting the result from 1. CD4 or CD8 identity of scalp clones was inferred by cross-referencing scalp TCRbeta sequences with sorted blood CD4 and CD8 repertoires. The immuneACCESS repertoire file appears here via TCRdb, limited to in-frame rearrangements. These files lack a portion of the clones; in checked studies, under half of the deficit traces to unresolved V genes, and the cause of the others is not known. V and J calls and clone size are copied from that table; D and trimming were computed from the DNA. For this sample, more than 250,000 clones are listed, none of them singletons. The ten top clones hold about 1.1% of the sample.

As concerns this clone: The specificity of this receptor is unknown. This is a mouse receptor, so gene names and germline sequences are those of the mouse.

Pooled mouse cutaneous lymph node cells were stained for CD4, CD8alpha, NKG2D, NKG2ACE and other markers, then sorted on a BD Influx. This sequence was found in a C3H/HeJ mouse with alopecia areata. The strain carries MHC haplotype H2-k. The specimen was CD4+ T cells sorted from a lymph node.

The CDR3 reads CASSIPLGANTGQLYF. The sequenced part of the CDR3 DNA is TGTGCCAGCAGTATACCCCTGGGGGCAAACACCGGG. The chain is encoded by TRBV19 joined to TRBJ2-2, and 7 bases in between align with TRBD2. The read comes to an end 4 residues before the CDR3 does, leaving the germline J gene to fill in the end. Looking up the germline V gene (reference sequence) yields CDR1 FNHDT and CDR2 SITEND. For this chain, trimming is 1 base at the V end and 0 bases at the J end, and the number of junction bases without a gene match is 3. The CDR3 covers 16 residues, taking in both the cysteine and the phenylalanine. Sequencing covers 36 bases of the CDR3, shown here with the frame starting at base 1.